The rows below give T cell receptor beta chains drawn from one sample of a study of T cells in Graves' hyperthyroidism and ophthalmopathy. TCRdb reanalysed the multiplex PCR reads using MiXCR and keeps one entry per CDR3 protein. The repertoire consists of 600,000 or so distinct CDR3 sequences, with under 60% occurring once and the leading ten covering 6.5% to 9%. Input material: peripheral blood or thyroid tissue (not recorded which). Source of these receptors: a woman between 18 and 29 years old with Graves' hyperthyroidism. The CDR3 runs from the conserved cysteine through the conserved F or W. D genes are given only for firm matches. Rows may omit the clone size; those that give it use once, few, many or a size class.

abundance	j_gene	v_gene	d_gene	CDR3nt	CDR3aa
few	TRBJ1-2	TRBV29-1	-	TGCAGCGGTCAACAGGGCAATCATGGCTACACCTTC	CSGQQGNHGYTF
-	TRBJ1-1	TRBV11-3	TRBD1	TGTGCCAGCAGGCAAGAAAGACAGGGTAACACTGAAGCTTTCTTT	CASRQERQGNTEAFF
-	TRBJ2-5	TRBV6-1	TRBD2	TGTGCCAGCACACGAACCTGGACTAGCGGCCAAGAGACCCAGTACTTC	CASTRTWTSGQETQYF
-	TRBJ1-1	TRBV9	-	TGTGCCAGCAGCGCACTAACAGAGAACACTGAAGCTTTCTTT	CASSALTENTEAFF
-	TRBJ2-7	TRBV7-6	-	TGTGCCAGCAGCCAAGTAGAAGGGGCAGACGAGCAGTACTTC	CASSQVEGADEQYF
-	TRBJ1-3	TRBV7-9	-	TGTGCCTGTCGGGGGACGGAATTCTCTGGAAACACCATATATTTT	CACRGTEFSGNTIYF
-	TRBJ2-5	TRBV7-2	-	TGTGCCAGCAGCTTACCTGGGACCAACGAAGAGACCCAGTACTTC	CASSLPGTNEETQYF
few	TRBJ2-5	TRBV12-3/TRBV12-4	TRBD2	TGTGCCAGCAGTTTAGGGAATAGCGGGAGAGAAGAGACCCAGTACTTC	CASSLGNSGREETQYF
few	TRBJ1-2	TRBV6-1	TRBD1	TGTGCCAGCACTAAGACAGGGTCGAACTATGGCTACACCTTC	CASTKTGSNYGYTF
-	TRBJ1-1	TRBV4-3	TRBD1	TGCGCCAGCAGCCAAGATCGAGACAGGGCTTTCAAAGCTTTCTTT	CASSQDRDRAFKAFF
many	TRBJ1-1	TRBV25-1	TRBD1	TGTGCCAGCAGTCTCCCGGGACAGGGGGCGTTAGGCACTGAAGCTTTCTTT	CASSLPGQGALGTEAFF
few	TRBJ2-7	TRBV5-1	-	TGCGCCAGCAGCTTGGGGCTGGAAAACTACGAGCAGTACTTC	CASSLGLENYEQYF
-	TRBJ2-6	TRBV7-8	-	TGTGCCAGCAGCTTCGGGGACTACGTCCTGACTTTC	CASSFGDYVLTF
-	TRBJ2-7	TRBV10-3	TRBD2	TGTGCCATCAGTGAGTCAAGGACTAGCGGGAGAGGGGAGCAGTACTTC	CAISESRTSGRGEQYF
-	TRBJ1-5	TRBV4-1	-	TGCGCCAGCAGCCAAGGACTTTATAGCAATCAGCCCCAGCATTTT	CASSQGLYSNQPQHF
-	TRBJ2-6	TRBV15	-	TGTGCCACCAGCAGCCCAGGGACGTACGGGGCCAACGTCCTGACTTTC	CATSSPGTYGANVLTF
few	TRBJ1-2	TRBV20-1	-	TGCAGTGCCATGACCGGCTATGGCTACACCTTC	CSAMTGYGYTF
-	TRBJ2-5	TRBV10-3	-	TGTGCCAGCAGGGGTCTCGAGACCCAGTACTTC	CASRGLETQYF
-	TRBJ1-1	TRBV12-3/TRBV12-4	-	TGTGCCACCAACGAACAGGGTAGGGCTTTCTTT	CATNEQGRAFF
-	TRBJ1-6	TRBV5-1	TRBD1	TGCGCCAGCAGCCCAACTCGGTCGGACAGGGGAGTACCACCCCTCCACTTT	CASSPTRSDRGVPPLHF
-	TRBJ1-6	TRBV7-8	-	TGTGCCAGCAGCTTAGTGGGACGGGACTCACCCCTCCACTTT	CASSLVGRDSPLHF
-	TRBJ1-5	TRBV25-1	TRBD1	TGTGCCAGCGTTCAGGGGGATCAGCCCCAGCATTTT	CASVQGDQPQHF
few	TRBJ1-2	TRBV7-3	-	TGTGCCAGCAGCTCTCCCGGAAGAGCGTCAAAGGGCTACACCTTC	CASSSPGRASKGYTF
-	TRBJ2-1	TRBV11-1	-	TGTGCCAGCAGCTCGGAGGGACGGGTGCAGTTCTTC	CASSSEGRVQFF
-	TRBJ1-4	TRBV24-1	TRBD1	TGTGCCACCAGTGACAACACAGGGGTTGGAGAAAAACTGTTTTTT	CATSDNTGVGEKLFF
-	TRBJ2-5	TRBV5-8	TRBD2	TGTGCCAGCAGACCAGCGGGAGCCCAAGAGACCCAGTACTTC	CASRPAGAQETQYF
-	TRBJ2-5	TRBV7-9	-	TGTGCCAGTAGCTTAGCAGCAGGGAGTGGGGAAGAGACCCAGTACTTC	CASSLAAGSGEETQYF
-	TRBJ2-2	TRBV12-3/TRBV12-4	TRBD1	TGTGCCAGCAGAGCGACAGGGGGGGGGTTCTGGCATTTT	CASRATGGGFWHF
-	TRBJ2-6	TRBV2	-	TGTGCCAGCAGTGTCGCCTATGGGGCCAACGTCCTGACTTTC	CASSVAYGANVLTF
-	TRBJ2-7	TRBV29-1	-	TGCAGCGTTGTGGGGTCGCACCTATCCTACGAGCAGTACTTC	CSVVGSHLSYEQYF
-	TRBJ2-3	TRBV7-6	TRBD1	TGTGCCAGCAGCGACAGGGGGCGTACAGATACGCAGTATTTT	CASSDRGRTDTQYF
-	TRBJ1-3	TRBV7-8	-	TGTGCCTGGAAGAGGGGAGGTGCTGGAAACACCATATATTTT	CAWKRGGAGNTIYF
-	TRBJ1-1	TRBV12-3/TRBV12-4	-	TGTGCCAGCATATCCGGGGCGAGCACTGAAGCTTTCTTT	CASISGASTEAFF
few	TRBJ1-1	TRBV6-6	-	TGTGCCAGCAGTTACCTCAGGGCGGCGATGAACACTGAAGCTTTCTTT	CASSYLRAAMNTEAFF
-	TRBJ2-2	TRBV7-9	TRBD2	TGTGCCAGCAGCCCTAGCGGGGACGGCACCGGGGAGCTGTTTTTT	CASSPSGDGTGELFF
-	TRBJ2-5	TRBV12-3/TRBV12-4	-	TGTGCCAGCAGTCCGAACCACAGGGTGGAGACCCAGTACTTC	CASSPNHRVETQYF
-	TRBJ1-5	TRBV24-1	-	TGTGCCACCAGTGATCCAAAGGACAGAGGTAATCAGCCCCAGCATTTT	CATSDPKDRGNQPQHF
-	TRBJ2-7	TRBV5-5	-	TGTGCCAGCACCCAAGAAAAGTCCTCCTCCTACGAGCAGTACTTC	CASTQEKSSSYEQYF
many	TRBJ2-5	TRBV7-8	TRBD2	TGTGCCAGCAGCACCCATAGCGGGAGGCAAGAGACCCAGTACTTC	CASSTHSGRQETQYF
few	TRBJ1-1	TRBV7-2	TRBD1	TGTGCCAGCAGTGGACAGGGGAGCACTGAAGCTTTCTTT	CASSGQGSTEAFF
many	TRBJ1-1	TRBV7-2	-	TGTGCCAGCAGCTTAGTCCGGCCGCGTGCTTTCTTT	CASSLVRPRAFF
-	TRBJ2-7	TRBV4-1	-	TGCGCCAGCAGCCTGACGGCGGACGCCTACGAGCAGTACTTC	CASSLTADAYEQYF
-	TRBJ1-2	TRBV12-3/TRBV12-4	-	TGTGCCAGCAGTTTCTCGCTCTATGGCTACACCTTC	CASSFSLYGYTF
-	TRBJ1-2	TRBV2	TRBD1	TGTGCCACCAGTGATGGGGCCAGGGGGGCTATGGGCTACACCTTC	CATSDGARGAMGYTF
many	TRBJ2-7	TRBV29-1	-	TGCAGCGTCGTGACTGCGCGGGGACCCTACGAGCAGTACTTC	CSVVTARGPYEQYF
few	TRBJ1-1	TRBV2	TRBD1	TGCGCCAGCAGTGACAGGGGGAGTACTGAAGCTTTCTTT	CASSDRGSTEAFF
-	TRBJ1-5	TRBV2	-	TGTGCCAGCAGTGGGACTAGCGGGCTTGAGGAGCCCCAGCATTTT	CASSGTSGLEEPQHF
few	TRBJ2-2	TRBV25-1	TRBD1	TGTGCCAGCAGTGGCGGGACAGGGGCTGGTGGGGGACTAGGGCTCCGGGTTACCGGGGAGCTGTTTTTT	CASSGGTGAGGGLGLRVTGELFF
once	TRBJ1-6	TRBV10-3	-	TGTGCCATCAGCAGCGGTTCACCCCTCCACTTT	CAISSGSPLHF
many	TRBJ2-7	TRBV7-9	-	TGTGCCAGCAGCTTAACCTCGGAGCAGTACTTC	CASSLTSEQYF
many	TRBJ2-7	TRBV20-1	-	TGCAGTGCTAGTCAGGGCTACATCTCCTACGAGCAGTACTTC	CSASQGYISYEQYF
-	TRBJ2-7	TRBV7-3	TRBD1	TGTGCCAGCAGGATAGACAGGGGTGTCGAAGAGCAGTACTTC	CASRIDRGVEEQYF
-	TRBJ2-2	TRBV2	TRBD2	TGTGCCAGCAGTGAGCGGGAGGTCACCGGGGAGCTGTTTTTT	CASSEREVTGELFF